This T cell receptor (beta chain) was documented in a study of T cell responses to AZD1222 COVID-19 vaccine. Produced via immunoSEQ multiplex PCR; TCRdb's table is partial and in-frame only. The table has some 100,000 clones, approximately 90% seen once. CDR1 and CDR2 from the germline V gene are KGHDR and SFDVKD. The CDR3 consists of 15 residues. V lost 5 bases and J lost 1; bases outside the gene matches: 3. Study observations and caveats: There were mostly white British donors and more females than males, and clonal diversity was possibly underestimated. The study identified only five to seven AZD1222 recipients as seropositive at baseline. Reports indicate that nearly half of spike-specific TCRs are directed at unmutated variant regions.

With respect to this clone: Its antigen remains unknown.

This chain links TRBV24-1 with TRBJ2-1; the match to TRBD1 covers 8 bases. The sample consisted of peripheral blood, taken on day 0 of AZD1222 vaccination. The sequence came from an adult in good health. The CDR3 DNA reads TGTGCCACCAGTGCAAGGGACAGGTCCTACAATGAGCAGTTCTTC. Amino acids: CATSARDRSYNEQFF.